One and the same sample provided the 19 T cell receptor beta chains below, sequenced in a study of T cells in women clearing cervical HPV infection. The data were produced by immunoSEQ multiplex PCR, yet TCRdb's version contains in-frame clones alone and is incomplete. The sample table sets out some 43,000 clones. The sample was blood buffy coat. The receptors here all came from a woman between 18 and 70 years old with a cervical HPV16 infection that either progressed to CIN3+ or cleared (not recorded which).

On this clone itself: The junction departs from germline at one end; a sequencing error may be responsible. The CDR3 is CATSRRPIAGGDTNTQYF. Incomplete CDR3 DNA: TGTGCCACCAGTCGACGCCCAATAGCGGGGGGGGACACAAATACG. This chain uses TRBV15 with TRBJ2-3, with TRBD2 identical over 11 bases. The read falls 3 residues short of the CDR3 end, and the missing part is taken from the germline J gene. The CDR3 loop spans 18 amino acids. Germline V lookup: CDR1 LNHNV, CDR2 YYDKDF (reference sequence).

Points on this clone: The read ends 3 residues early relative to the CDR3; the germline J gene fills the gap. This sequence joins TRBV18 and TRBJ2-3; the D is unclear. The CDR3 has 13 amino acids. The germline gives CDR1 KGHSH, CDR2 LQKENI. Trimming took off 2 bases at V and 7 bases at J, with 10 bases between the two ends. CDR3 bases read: TGTGCCAGCTCACCAGGAGACACGAATACG. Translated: CASSPGDTNT. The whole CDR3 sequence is CASSPGDTNTQYF. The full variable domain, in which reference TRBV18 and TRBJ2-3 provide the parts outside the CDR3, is NAGVMQNPRHLVRRRGQEARLRCSPMKGHSHVYWYRQLPEEGLKFMVYLQKENIIDESGMPKERFSAEFPKEGPSILRIQQVVRGDSAAYFCASSPGDTNTQYFGPGTRLTVL.

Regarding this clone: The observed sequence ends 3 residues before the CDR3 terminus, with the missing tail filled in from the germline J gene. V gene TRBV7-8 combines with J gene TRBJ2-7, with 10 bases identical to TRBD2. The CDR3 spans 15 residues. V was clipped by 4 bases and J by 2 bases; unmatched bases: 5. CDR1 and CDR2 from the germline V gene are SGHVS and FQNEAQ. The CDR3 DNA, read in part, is TGTGCCAGCAGCTATTCTAGCGGGGGTGCCTACGAG. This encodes CASSYSSGGAYE. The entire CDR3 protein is CASSYSSGGAYEQYF.

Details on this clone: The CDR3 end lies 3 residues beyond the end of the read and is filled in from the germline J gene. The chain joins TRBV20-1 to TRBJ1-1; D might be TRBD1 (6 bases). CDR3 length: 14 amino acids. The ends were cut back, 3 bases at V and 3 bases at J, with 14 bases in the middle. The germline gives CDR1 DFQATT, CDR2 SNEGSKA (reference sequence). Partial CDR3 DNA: TGCAGTGCTAGGGGGGGGGCGGCGGACACTGAA. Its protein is CSARGGAADTE. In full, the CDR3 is CSARGGAADTEAFF.

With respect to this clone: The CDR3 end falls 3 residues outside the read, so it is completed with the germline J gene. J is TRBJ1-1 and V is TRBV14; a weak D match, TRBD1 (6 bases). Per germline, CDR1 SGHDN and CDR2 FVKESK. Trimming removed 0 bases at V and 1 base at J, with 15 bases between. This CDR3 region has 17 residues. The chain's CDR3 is CASSQEIRYRANTEAFF. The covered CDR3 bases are TGTGCCAGCAGCCAAGAGATACGCTACAGGGCGAACACTGAA. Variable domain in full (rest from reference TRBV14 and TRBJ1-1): EAGVTQFPSHSVIEKGQTVTLRCDPISGHDNLYWYRRVMGKEIKFLLHFVKESKQDESGMPNNRFLAERTGGTYSTLKVQPAELEDSGVYFCASSQEIRYRANTEAFFGQGTRLTVV.

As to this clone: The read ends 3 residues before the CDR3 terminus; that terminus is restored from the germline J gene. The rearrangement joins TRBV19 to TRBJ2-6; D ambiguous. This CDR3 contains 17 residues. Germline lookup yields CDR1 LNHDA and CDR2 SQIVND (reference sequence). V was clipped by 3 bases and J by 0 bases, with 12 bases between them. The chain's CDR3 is CASSIIRSRSGANVLTF. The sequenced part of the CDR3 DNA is TGTGCCAGTAGTATTATCAGGTCCCGCTCTGGGGCCAACGTC.

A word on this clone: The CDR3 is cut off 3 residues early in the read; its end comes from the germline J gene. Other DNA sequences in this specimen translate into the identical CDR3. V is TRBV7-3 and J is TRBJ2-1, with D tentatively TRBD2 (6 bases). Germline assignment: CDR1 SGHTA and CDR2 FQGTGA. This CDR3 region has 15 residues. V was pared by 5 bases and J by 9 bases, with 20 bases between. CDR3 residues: CASSLGPGVGGEQFF. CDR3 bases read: TGTGCCAGCAGCCTAGGCCCTGGGGTCGGGGGTGAG.

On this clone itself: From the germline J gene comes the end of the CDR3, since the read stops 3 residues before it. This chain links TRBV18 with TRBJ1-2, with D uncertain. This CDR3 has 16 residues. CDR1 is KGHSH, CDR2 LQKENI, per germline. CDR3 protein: CASSPPAARIADTYTF. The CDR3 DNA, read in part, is TGTGCCAGCTCACCACCAGCAGCTCGGATAGCAGATACC.

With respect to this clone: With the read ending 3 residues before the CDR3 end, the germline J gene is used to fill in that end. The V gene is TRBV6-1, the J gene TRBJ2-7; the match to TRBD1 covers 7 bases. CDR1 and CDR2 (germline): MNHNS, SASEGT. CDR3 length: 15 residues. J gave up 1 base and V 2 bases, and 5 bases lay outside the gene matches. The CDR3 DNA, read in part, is TGTGCCAGCAGTGAACGGGGACAGCCTTCCTACGAG. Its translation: CASSERGQPSYE. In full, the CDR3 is CASSERGQPSYEQYF.

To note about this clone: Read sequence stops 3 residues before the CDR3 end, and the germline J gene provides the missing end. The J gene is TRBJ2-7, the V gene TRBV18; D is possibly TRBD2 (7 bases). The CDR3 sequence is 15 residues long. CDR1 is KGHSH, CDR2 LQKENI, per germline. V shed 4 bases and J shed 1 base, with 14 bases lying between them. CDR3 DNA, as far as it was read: TGTGCCAGCTCACTCCAGGGAGGGGGTTCCTACGAG. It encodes CASSLQGGGSYE. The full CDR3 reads CASSLQGGGSYEQYF.

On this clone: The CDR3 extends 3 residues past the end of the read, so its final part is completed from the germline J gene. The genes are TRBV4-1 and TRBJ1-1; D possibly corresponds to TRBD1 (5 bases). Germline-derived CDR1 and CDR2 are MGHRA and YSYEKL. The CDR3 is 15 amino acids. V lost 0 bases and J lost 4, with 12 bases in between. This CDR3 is CASSQDRGGSTEAFF. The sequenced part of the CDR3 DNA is TGCGCCAGCAGCCAAGATAGGGGCGGTAGCACTGAA.

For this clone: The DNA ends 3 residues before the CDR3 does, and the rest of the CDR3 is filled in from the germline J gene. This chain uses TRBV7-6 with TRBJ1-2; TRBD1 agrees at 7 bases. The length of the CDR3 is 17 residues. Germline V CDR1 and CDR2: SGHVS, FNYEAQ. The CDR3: CASSLLGSRDRDNDYTF. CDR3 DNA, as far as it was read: TGTGCCAGCAGCCTCCTCGGTAGTAGGGACAGAGACAATGAC. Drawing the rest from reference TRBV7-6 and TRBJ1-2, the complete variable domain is GAGVSQSPRYKVTKRGQDVALRCDPISGHVSLYWYRQALGQGPEFLTYFNYEAQQDKSGLPNDRFSAERPEGSISTLTIQRTEQRDSAMYRCASSLLGSRDRDNDYTFGSGTRLTVV.

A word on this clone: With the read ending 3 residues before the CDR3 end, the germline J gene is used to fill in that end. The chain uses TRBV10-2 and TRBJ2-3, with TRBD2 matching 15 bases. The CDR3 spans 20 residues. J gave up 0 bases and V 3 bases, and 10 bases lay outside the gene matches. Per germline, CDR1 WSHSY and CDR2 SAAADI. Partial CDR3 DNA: TGCGCCAGCAGTGACCCAACCCCGGGACTAGCGGGGGGTAGCACAGATACG. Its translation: CASSDPTPGLAGGSTDT. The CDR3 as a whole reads CASSDPTPGLAGGSTDTQYF.

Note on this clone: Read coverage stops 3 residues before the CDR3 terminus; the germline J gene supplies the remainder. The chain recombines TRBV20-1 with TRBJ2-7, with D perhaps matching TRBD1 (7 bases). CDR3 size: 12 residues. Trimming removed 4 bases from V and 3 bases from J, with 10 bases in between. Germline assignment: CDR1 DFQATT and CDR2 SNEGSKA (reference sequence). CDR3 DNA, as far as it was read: TGCAGTGCTACGCAGGGGGGCTACGAG. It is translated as CSATQGGYE. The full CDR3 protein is CSATQGGYEQYF.

This CDR3 is CSASGDRGQETQYF. The part of the CDR3 DNA that was read is TGCAGTGCTAGTGGGGACAGGGGGCAAGAGACC. The J gene is TRBJ2-5, the V gene TRBV20-1; 11 nucleotides agree with TRBD1. Read data end 3 residues before the CDR3 end; the end is taken from the germline J gene. V trimming: 3 bases; J trimming: 2 bases; junction bases outside the gene matches: 2. The CDR3 spans 14 residues. Germline CDR1 is DFQATT and CDR2 is SNEGSKA (reference sequence).

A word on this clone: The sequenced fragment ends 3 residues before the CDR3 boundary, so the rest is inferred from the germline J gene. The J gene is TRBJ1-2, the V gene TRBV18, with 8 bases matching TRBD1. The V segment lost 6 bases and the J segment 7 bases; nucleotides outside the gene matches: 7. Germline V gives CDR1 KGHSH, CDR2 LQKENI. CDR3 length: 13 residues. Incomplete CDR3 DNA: TGTGCCAGCTCCCGCGCAGGGGGCGGTGGC. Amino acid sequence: CASSRAGGGG. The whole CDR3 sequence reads CASSRAGGGGYTF. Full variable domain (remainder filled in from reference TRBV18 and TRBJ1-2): NAGVMQNPRHLVRRRGQEARLRCSPMKGHSHVYWYRQLPEEGLKFMVYLQKENIIDESGMPKERFSAEFPKEGPSILRIQQVVRGDSAAYFCASSRAGGGGYTFGSGTRLTVV.

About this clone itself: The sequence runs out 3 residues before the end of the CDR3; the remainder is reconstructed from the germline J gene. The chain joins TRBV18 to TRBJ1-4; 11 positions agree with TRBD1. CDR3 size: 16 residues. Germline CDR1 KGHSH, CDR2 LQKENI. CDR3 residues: CASSLGTGGTNSPLFF. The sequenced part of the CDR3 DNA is TGTGCCAGCTCACTTGGGACAGGGGGGACTAATTCACCA.

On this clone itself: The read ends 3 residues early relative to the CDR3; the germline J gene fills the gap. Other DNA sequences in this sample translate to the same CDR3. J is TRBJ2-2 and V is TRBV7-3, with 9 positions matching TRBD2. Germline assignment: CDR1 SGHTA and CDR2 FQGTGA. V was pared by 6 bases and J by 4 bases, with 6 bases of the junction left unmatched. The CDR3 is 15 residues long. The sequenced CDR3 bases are TGTGCCAGCAGTGAGGCGGGGGGGGCCACCGGGGAG. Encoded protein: CASSEAGGATGE. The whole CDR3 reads CASSEAGGATGELFF.

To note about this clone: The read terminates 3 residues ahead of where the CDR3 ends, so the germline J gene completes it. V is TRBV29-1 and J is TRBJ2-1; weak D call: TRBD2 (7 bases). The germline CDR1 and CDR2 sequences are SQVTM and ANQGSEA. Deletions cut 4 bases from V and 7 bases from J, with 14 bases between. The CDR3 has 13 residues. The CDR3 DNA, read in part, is TGCAGCGTTGCGGGGGGCAAGGGGAATGAG. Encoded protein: CSVAGGKGNE. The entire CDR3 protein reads CSVAGGKGNEQFF.